The 20 T cell receptor beta chains below all came from one sample that was sequenced in a study of blood T cell repertoires in COVID-19. Profiled with immunoSEQ multiplex PCR; TCRdb holds only in-frame clones, not every one. The sample carries 35,000 to 50,000 clones, around four fifths recorded once. Source material: peripheral blood. These receptors were collected from a woman of 80 years or more with acute or convalescent COVID-19.

V and J are TRBV29-1 and TRBJ1-5; a weak D match, TRBD1 (6 bases). The germline gives CDR1 SQVTM, CDR2 ANQGSEA. Trimming removed 4 bases from V and 5 bases from J, with 9 bases in between. The CDR3 has 12 amino acids. CDR3 coding DNA: TGCAGCGTTGGGGGGCAGGATCAGCCCCAGCATTTT. Translating it yields CSVGGQDQPQHF. Based on the CDR3 plus reference TRBV29-1 and TRBJ1-5, the full variable domain is SAVISQKPSRDICQRGTSLTIQCQVDSQVTMMFWYRQQPGQSLTLIATANQGSEATYESGFVIDKFPISRPNLTFSTLTVSNMSPEDSSIYLCSVGGQDQPQHFGDGTRLSIL.

V and J are TRBV9 and TRBJ1-1; D is ambiguous. V lost 6 bases, J lost 3 bases, and 18 bases lay in between. The CDR3 has 15 residues. Germline lookup yields CDR1 SGDLS and CDR2 YYNGEE. Here the CDR3 DNA reads TGTGCCAGCACACGTGGTCTTGCAGACTACACTGAAGCTTTCTTT. Residues: CASTRGLADYTEAFF.

The J gene is TRBJ2-2, the V gene TRBV7-9; 8 bases map to TRBD1. Germline V gene data show CDR1 as SEHNR and CDR2 as FQNEAQ (reference sequence). The junction had 8 bases not matched to a gene; V was cut back by 5 bases and J by 0 bases. The CDR3 totals 17 residues. The CDR3 DNA follows: TGTGCCAGCAGCGGAAGGGACAGGCCTTCGAACACCGGGGAGCTGTTTTTT. It codes for CASSGRDRPSNTGELFF.

This chain uses TRBV11-2 with TRBJ2-7; perhaps TRBD2 as D (6 bases). Germline V lookup: CDR1 SGHAT, CDR2 FQNNGV. The V end lost 2 bases, the J end lost 7 bases, and 21 bases lay between the germline ends. The CDR3 sequence is 16 residues long. The DNA for the CDR3 is TGTGCCAGCAGCTTAATGGGCGGCGGCGGGGTATGGGAGCAGTACTTC. Translating gives CASSLMGGGGVWEQYF.

Comments on this clone: One end of the junction varies from germline; a read error may be responsible. The J gene is TRBJ1-5, the V gene TRBV7-8; D is ambiguous. CDR3 length: 15 residues. Germline V lookup: CDR1 SGHVS, CDR2 FQNEAQ. In DNA form, the CDR3 reads TGTGCCAGCAGTTTAGATGCTACGGTATATCAGCCCCAGCATTTT. This translates into CASSLDATVYQPQHF.

The genes are TRBV6-6 and TRBJ2-3; D ambiguous. CDR1 and CDR2 from the germline V gene are MNHNY and SVGAGI (reference sequence). The CDR3 is 12 amino acids. Between the trimmed V and J ends, which lost 2 bases and 6 bases, there was a span of 6 bases. The CDR3 spells CASSYPRDTQYF. In DNA form, the CDR3 reads TGTGCCAGCAGTTACCCTCGGGATACGCAGTATTTT.

This chain uses TRBV6-6 with TRBJ2-1, with 7 nucleotides matching TRBD2. Germline loops: CDR1 MNHNY, CDR2 SVGAGI (reference sequence). V lost 2 bases and J lost 3; bases outside the gene matches: 1. The CDR3 has 14 amino acids. The CDR3 bases are TGTGCCAGCAGTTACGGCGGGAGCTACAATGAGCAGTTCTTC. Its protein product is CASSYGGSYNEQFF.

The sample holds one count of this clone. The chain employs TRBV30 and TRBJ1-2, with a weak D call TRBD1 (5 bases). Germline assignment: CDR1 GTSNPN and CDR2 SVGIG (reference sequence). Deletions cut 2 bases from V and 4 bases from J, with 23 bases between. CDR3 size: 17 residues. The CDR3 sequence: CAWSFLPGGTTGYGYTF. As DNA, the CDR3 is TGTGCCTGGAGTTTTTTACCGGGAGGGACCACGGGCTATGGCTACACCTTC.

This clone has a handful of counts. The chain carries TRBV7-9 and TRBJ1-2; TRBD1 agrees at 8 bases. The ends lost 5 bases at V and 3 bases at J; junction bases unmatched: 5. Germline-derived CDR1 and CDR2 are SEHNR and FQNEAQ (reference sequence). The CDR3 contains 14 residues. The CDR3 sequence: CASSHDRGDYGYTF. Written as DNA, the CDR3 is TGTGCCAGCAGCCATGACAGGGGAGACTATGGCTACACCTTC.

The chain's CDR3 is CASSPRDRGDRNTEAFF. The CDR3 DNA is TGTGCCAGTAGTCCCCGGGACAGGGGGGATAGGAACACTGAAGCTTTCTTT. The V call is TRBV19, the J call TRBJ1-1, with TRBD1 matching 11 bases. Germline V gene sequence: CDR1 LNHDA, CDR2 SQIVND (reference sequence). The junction had 9 bases not matched to a gene; V was cut back by 5 bases and J by 1 base. The CDR3 covers 17 residues.

This chain joins TRBV20-1 and TRBJ2-1; 9 positions agree with TRBD1. Germline V gene sequence: CDR1 DFQATT, CDR2 SNEGSKA (reference sequence). With V trimmed by 3 bases and J by 12 bases, 3 bases remained unmatched. The CDR3 runs 11 residues. CDR3 coding DNA: TGCAGTGCTAGGCAGGACAGGGGGCAGTTCTTC. It encodes CSARQDRGQFF.

The rearrangement uses TRBV5-8 and TRBJ1-1; D not resolved. Germline-derived CDR1 and CDR2 are SGHTS and YDEGEE. V lost 6 bases, J lost 1 base, and 22 bases lay in between. The CDR3 runs 17 residues. As DNA, the CDR3 is TGTGCCAGCAAATCGGGAAATTCCCGGGTCACGAACACTGAAGCTTTCTTT. This translates into CASKSGNSRVTNTEAFF.

The V and J genes are TRBV14 and TRBJ1-3; no definite D call. Trimming removed 4 bases at V and 1 base at J, with 8 bases between. The germline V gene has CDR1 SGHDN and CDR2 FVKESK. The CDR3 is 14 amino acids. Here the CDR3 DNA reads TGTGCCAGCAGCCCGGGAATTTCTGGAAACACCATATATTTT. This translates into CASSPGISGNTIYF.

This clone was seen a single time. The chain has TRBV7-6 and TRBJ2-3; 7 positions match TRBD1. The CDR3 has 17 residues. The V and J ends lost 5 bases and 2 bases, in that order; junction bases with no gene match: 13. Per germline, CDR1 SGHVS and CDR2 FNYEAQ. The CDR3: CASSRSRDSRPTDTQYF. The CDR3, as DNA: TGTGCCAGCAGCCGATCCCGGGACAGCCGACCCACAGATACGCAGTATTTT.

V and J are TRBV5-1 and TRBJ2-2, with D hard to call. Germline loops: CDR1 SGHRS, CDR2 YFSETQ. This CDR3 region has 14 residues. Trimming took 4 bases from V and 7 from J, leaving 14 bases between them. The CDR3 bases are TGCGCCAGCAGCGGCCAGCGTGGAGTCGGGGAGCTGTTTTTT. Its translation is CASSGQRGVGELFF.

This clone was recorded many times. This rearrangement joins TRBV5-8 to TRBJ2-7; 9 bases align to TRBD1. The junction had 8 bases not matched to a gene; V was cut back by 0 bases and J by 1 base. Germline CDR1 is SGHTS and CDR2 is YDEGEE. This CDR3 is 17 amino acids long. This chain's CDR3 is CASSLVLGTGKSYEQYF. The CDR3 DNA reads as TGTGCCAGCAGCTTGGTTCTAGGGACAGGGAAGTCCTACGAGCAGTACTTC.

This chain joins TRBV7-9 and TRBJ1-2; D not certain. Germline CDR1 SEHNR, CDR2 FQNEAQ (reference sequence). V dropped 1 base and J dropped 8 bases, with 8 bases sitting between them. The CDR3 totals 12 residues. The CDR3 loop is CASSLGPLGYTF. CDR3 nucleotides: TGTGCCAGCAGCTTAGGGCCTTTAGGCTACACCTTC.

The chain uses TRBV6-1 and TRBJ2-1; TRBD2 matches at 7 bases. V lost 2 bases, J lost 12 bases, and 7 bases stayed unmatched. CDR1 MNHNS and CDR2 SASEGT come from the germline V gene. This CDR3 is built from 13 residues. CDR3 DNA: TGTGCCAGCAGTGAACCGGGACTAAAGGTGCAGTTCTTC. It yields the protein CASSEPGLKVQFF.

V is TRBV6-5 and J is TRBJ1-1, with D unresolved. The CDR3 covers 14 residues. In germline, CDR1 is MNHEY, CDR2 SVGAGI. V lost 5 bases to trimming and J lost 3 bases, with 13 bases between them. CDR3 loop: CASSPARQDTEAFF. In DNA form, the CDR3 reads TGTGCCAGCAGTCCCGCTCGGCAGGACACTGAAGCTTTCTTT.

This clone was observed a single time. This chain uses TRBV4-1 with TRBJ2-1; a possible D gene is TRBD2 (7 bases). This CDR3 has 17 residues. The ends were cut back, 1 base at V and 1 base at J, with 14 bases in the middle. Germline values: CDR1 MGHRA, CDR2 YSYEKL. CDR3 nucleotide sequence: TGCGCCAGCAGCCAAGTTCTCGGGGGGCGATCCTACAATGAGCAGTTCTTC. Protein: CASSQVLGGRSYNEQFF.